These T cell receptor beta chains were read from a single sample in a study of cytomegalovirus exposure and HLA in healthy donors. Repertoires were generated with immunoSEQ multiplex PCR, while TCRdb's copy carries only in-frame clones and drops some. The table records hundreds of thousands of clones, 75% to 90% of them present only once. Sequenced sample: PBMCs. The receptor set was obtained from a woman between 25 and 40 years old in good health and CMV-seropositive. Each CDR3 is given with its conserved first and last residue. A D gene is named only where the DNA matches it firmly. For some rows the clone size is stated as once, few or many, or as a class when expanded; others skip it.

TRBV18,once,.,TRBJ2-7,TGTGCCAGCTCCCCTTGGGGTAGCGGTCCCTACGAGCAGTACTTC,CASSPWGSGPYEQYF
TRBV28,.,TRBD2,TRBJ2-1,TGTGCCAGCAGTCGGACTAGCGGGACCCAAGGGGGCAATGAGCAGTTCTTC,CASSRTSGTQGGNEQFF
TRBV5-6,.,TRBD2,TRBJ2-5,TGTGCCAGCAGCTTATCGACTAGCGGGAGTTGGGAGACCCAGTACTTC,CASSLSTSGSWETQYF
TRBV18,.,.,TRBJ1-1,TGTGCCAGCTCATTTAGCGCTATGAACACTGAAGCTTTCTTT,CASSFSAMNTEAFF
TRBV30,.,TRBD1,TRBJ1-1,TGTGCCTGGAGTCAAGGACAGGGCACTGAAGCTTTCTTT,CAWSQGQGTEAFF
TRBV11-3,.,.,TRBJ2-2,TGTGCCAGAAGAGGGGGAGGGGGTAACACCGGGGAGCTGTTTTTT,CARRGGGGNTGELFF
TRBV9,.,TRBD2,TRBJ2-1,TGTGCCAGCGGGACTAGCGGTATTTACAATGAGCAGTTCTTC,CASGTSGIYNEQFF
TRBV29-1,few,.,TRBJ2-2,TGCAGCGTGCAGACTAGTGGGAGAGCCGGGGAGCTGTTTTTT,CSVQTSGRAGELFF
TRBV19,.,TRBD2,TRBJ2-1,TGTGCCAGTAGTAGTTGGGGGCTAGCGGGAGGAGGCTACAATGAGCAGTTCTTC,CASSSWGLAGGGYNEQFF
TRBV6-1,once,TRBD2,TRBJ2-1,TGTGCCAGCAGTGACATCGCTAGCGGGTTGGGTGAGCAGTTCTTC,CASSDIASGLGEQFF
TRBV2,.,TRBD1,TRBJ2-7,TGTGCCAGCAGTGAGGGACAGGGGAGCTCCTACGAGCAGTACTTC,CASSEGQGSSYEQYF
TRBV11-2,.,.,TRBJ2-2,TGTGCCAGCAGCTTTGGAGGTTCGGCCGGGGAGCTGTTTTTT,CASSFGGSAGELFF
TRBV5-1,.,TRBD1,TRBJ1-1,TGCGCCAGCAGCGTTCCCGGGACAGGGGGCACTGAAGCTTTCTTT,CASSVPGTGGTEAFF
TRBV7-9,.,.,TRBJ1-2,TGTGCCAGCAGCTTAGCGGTTTACAGGGATGACTACACCTTC,CASSLAVYRDDYTF
TRBV18,.,.,TRBJ1-2,TGTGCCAGCTCACCAGACACCAACTATGGCTACACCTTC,CASSPDTNYGYTF
TRBV30,once,.,TRBJ1-5,TGTGCCTGGAACGGCAGGGGCAATCAGCCCCAGCATTTT,CAWNGRGNQPQHF
TRBV2,.,.,TRBJ1-3,TGTGCCAGCGCCATTAAGGGACTCTCTGGAAACACCATATATTTT,CASAIKGLSGNTIYF
TRBV11-2,.,.,TRBJ2-3,TGTGCCAGCAGCTTATTTTTGGCAGACACAGATACGCAGTATTTT,CASSLFLADTDTQYF
TRBV7-8,once,TRBD2,TRBJ2-1,TGTGCCAGCAGCTTCCCTAGCGGGAGAAGATACAATGAGCAGTTCTTC,CASSFPSGRRYNEQFF
TRBV10-2,.,.,TRBJ1-3,TGCGCCAGCAGTGATCCGTCCGCGTACTCTGGAAACACCATATATTTT,CASSDPSAYSGNTIYF
TRBV7-2,.,TRBD2,TRBJ2-7,TGTGCCAGCAGCCCAAACCTTCCGGGACTAGCGGGCCCGACCTACGAGCAGTACTTC,CASSPNLPGLAGPTYEQYF
TRBV5-1,.,TRBD2,TRBJ2-2,TGCGCCAGCGCCCGAGCGGGAGGGCCGTTGGGGGAGCTGTTTTTT,CASARAGGPLGELFF
TRBV6-6,.,TRBD1,TRBJ1-2,TGTGCCAGCAGTTTAAGACAGGGGGCGGATGGCTACACCTTC,CASSLRQGADGYTF
TRBV11-3,.,TRBD2,TRBJ2-7,TGTGCCAGCAGCTCCCAGATGGGACTAGCCGACGTCGAGCAGTACTTC,CASSSQMGLADVEQYF
TRBV29-1,.,TRBD1,TRBJ1-1,TGCAGCGTGCGAACAGGGGGGACTGAAGCTTTCTTT,CSVRTGGTEAFF